This record concerns one T cell receptor beta chain sequence. Sequenced by immunoSEQ multiplex PCR; TCRdb stores in-frame clones only, minus some. This table holds approximately 70,000 clones, about 80% found once. The entry originates in a study of blood T cell repertoires in COVID-19. This CDR3 region has 16 residues. From germline, CDR1 is MNHNS and CDR2 SASEGT. With 3 bases removed from V and 2 bases from J, the gap between germline ends came to 16 bases. Specimen: peripheral blood. The receptor comes from a woman aged 55-69 years with acute or convalescent COVID-19. The chain uses TRBV6-1 and TRBJ1-1, with no clear D. This chain's CDR3 is CASSDYQRTLNTEAFF. CDR3 DNA sequence: TGTGCCAGCAGTGATTATCAGCGTACTCTTAACACTGAAGCTTTCTTT.